A single T cell receptor (beta chain) is shown here with its context. The source of the sample is a study of cytomegalovirus exposure and HLA in healthy donors. Whole-study context: Inside one of the first data releases sat some 85 million unique TCRs taken from HLA-typed donors.

In the PCR, 60 Vbeta and 13 Jbeta primers were used. Method: immunoSEQ multiplex PCR; TCRdb's copy keeps in-frame clones and lacks some. The sample lists 78,000 or so clones; less than 85% were seen once. The specimen sequenced was PBMCs. This clonotype was sampled from a woman in her forties or fifties in good health and CMV-seronegative.

In nucleotides, the CDR3 is TGTGCCAGCTCGGGCCGGGGTCTATATAACAATGAGCAGTTCTTC. Translation gives CASSGRGLYNNEQFF. The chain joins TRBV2 to TRBJ2-1, with D possibly TRBD2 on 5 matching bases. The V gene lost 8 bases and the J gene lost 5 bases, with 19 bases spanning the gap. This CDR3 contains 15 residues. CDR1 is SNHLY and CDR2 is FYNNEI in the germline V gene.